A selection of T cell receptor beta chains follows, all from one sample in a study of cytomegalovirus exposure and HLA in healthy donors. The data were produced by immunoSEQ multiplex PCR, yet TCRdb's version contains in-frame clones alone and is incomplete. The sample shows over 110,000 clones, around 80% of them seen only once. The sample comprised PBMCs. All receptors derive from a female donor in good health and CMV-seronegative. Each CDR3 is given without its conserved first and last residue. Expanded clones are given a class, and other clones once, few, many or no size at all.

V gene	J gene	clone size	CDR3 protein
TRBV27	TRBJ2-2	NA	ASRSRLAGELF
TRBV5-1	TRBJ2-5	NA	ASKGGSERGTQY
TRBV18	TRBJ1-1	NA	ASSPQGALDTEAF
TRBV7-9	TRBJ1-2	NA	SSSPYNYGYT
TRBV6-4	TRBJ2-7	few	ASRDWRTGLLY
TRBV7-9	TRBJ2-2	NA	ASPPSTGREDTGELF
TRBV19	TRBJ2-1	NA	ASSIGRLAGYNEQF
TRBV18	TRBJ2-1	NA	ASSTGGWQF
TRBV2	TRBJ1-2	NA	ASSPFPGFYRTYGYT
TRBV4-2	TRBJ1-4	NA	ASSSTGNEKLF
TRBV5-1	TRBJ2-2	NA	ASSFGQGARIGELF
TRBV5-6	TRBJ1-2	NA	ASSSVDRGYAGYT
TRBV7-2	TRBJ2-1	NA	ASSPQGAEQNEQF
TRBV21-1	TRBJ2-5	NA	ASSKDAGRWETQY
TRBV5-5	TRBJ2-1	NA	ASSSRQGSAHEQF
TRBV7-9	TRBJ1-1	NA	ASSSTTGMNTEAF
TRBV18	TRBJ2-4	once	ASSGQEENIQY
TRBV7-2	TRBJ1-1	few	ASSLGRGNTEAF
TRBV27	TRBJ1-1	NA	ATSGLPNTEAF
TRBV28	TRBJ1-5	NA	ASASGGDNQPQH
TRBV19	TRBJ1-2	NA	ASSTRQGTNYGYT
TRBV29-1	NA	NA	SAVGQDPYEQY
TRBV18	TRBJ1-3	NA	ASLRDNVDTIY